Listed here are 25 T cell receptor beta chains from one sample, sequenced in a study of cytomegalovirus exposure and HLA in healthy donors. Primers included in the PCR were 60 Vbeta and 13 Jbeta primers. Here immunoSEQ multiplex PCR was the method, and the copy in TCRdb shows in-frame clones only, minus some. The table has under 200,000 clones, about 80% seen once. Specimen: PBMCs. All receptors derive from a man aged 25 to 45 in good health and CMV-seronegative.

The rearrangement uses TRBV30 and TRBJ2-7, with 9 positions matching TRBD1. V lost 5 bases and J lost 2; bases outside the gene matches: 1. Per germline, CDR1 GTSNPN and CDR2 SVGIG (reference sequence). The CDR3 totals 12 residues. CDR3 in DNA: TGTGCCTGGGGACAGGGGCCCTACGAGCAGTACTTC. Translated: CAWGQGPYEQYF.

The chain combines TRBV7-9 with TRBJ2-7; TRBD2 matches 11 bases. V gave up 5 bases and J gave up 7 bases; unmatched junction bases: 19. In germline, CDR1 is SEHNR, CDR2 FQNEAQ (reference sequence). The CDR3 length is 18 residues. In nucleotides, the CDR3 is TGTGCCAGCAGCCCTCGACGTCTGACTAGCGGGACGACGGGGGAGCAGTACTTC. It yields the protein CASSPRRLTSGTTGEQYF.

This sequence joins TRBV15 and TRBJ2-5, with D maybe TRBD2 (5 bases). CDR3 length equals 15 residues. Germline CDR1 and CDR2: LNHNV and YYDKDF (reference sequence). Trimming removed 1 base at V and 1 base at J, with 10 bases between. CDR3 nucleotides: TGTGCCACCAGCAGAGGGCCGGGATTCCAAGAGACCCAGTACTTC. Its protein product is CATSRGPGFQETQYF.

CDR3 residues: CASSPRTGGNGYTF. The CDR3 nucleotides are TGTGCCAGCTCACCAAGGACAGGGGGCAATGGCTACACCTTC. V gene TRBV18 combines with J gene TRBJ1-2; 11 bases are shared with TRBD1. Germline trimming cut 2 bases from V and 6 bases from J; bases unmatched to any gene: 2. The length of the CDR3 is 14 residues. Germline CDR1 is KGHSH and CDR2 is LQKENI.

As for this clone: One end of the junction fails to match germline, which may point to a read error. This chain joins TRBV28 and TRBJ2-5; 9 nucleotides agree with TRBD1. This CDR3 is 14 amino acids long. CDR1 is MDHEN and CDR2 is SYDVKM in the germline V gene. DNA for the CDR3: TGTGCCAGCAGTAAAGGGACAGGGCGAGAGACGCAGTACTTC. Amino acids: CASSKGTGRETQYF.

The chain joins TRBV5-8 to TRBJ1-2; a weak D match, TRBD1 (5 bases). The CDR3 spans 17 residues. Trimming took 0 bases from V and 1 from J, leaving 16 bases between them. Germline CDR1 is SGHTS and CDR2 is YDEGEE. CDR3 bases: TGTGCCAGCAGCTTGGTCGCCAGGGCCGATGTTAACTATGGCTACACCTTC. Protein product: CASSLVARADVNYGYTF.

The chain has TRBV30 and TRBJ2-2; 9 bases are a match to TRBD2. J gave up 4 bases and V 5 bases, and 5 bases lay outside the gene matches. This CDR3 comprises 14 residues. CDR1 is GTSNPN, CDR2 SVGIG, per germline (reference sequence). Written as DNA, the CDR3 is TGTGCCTGGTCGACTAGCGGAGTCACCGGGGAGCTGTTTTTT. Translated, it gives CAWSTSGVTGELFF.

This clone was picked up a small number of times. V gene TRBV6-5 combines with J gene TRBJ1-1; no clear D. Germline assignment: CDR1 MNHEY and CDR2 SVGAGI. V lost 6 bases to trimming and J lost 6 bases, with 8 bases between them. The CDR3 extends over 11 amino acids. This chain's CDR3 is CASRTEAEAFF. DNA for the CDR3: TGTGCCAGCAGGACTGAGGCTGAAGCTTTCTTT.

In its sample, this clone was seen once. This chain connects TRBV27 to TRBJ2-7, with TRBD1 matching 9 bases. The CDR3 consists of 13 residues. Trimming cost V 8 bases and J 3 bases; bases outside gene matches: 5. From germline, CDR1 is MNHEY and CDR2 SMNVEV (reference sequence). CDR3 protein: CASSWTGVYEQYF. The CDR3 nucleotides are TGTGCCAGCTCGTGGACAGGGGTCTACGAGCAGTACTTC.

This clone was detected only a few times. The gene calls are TRBV7-9 and TRBJ2-7; no reliable D call. V was cut by 0 bases and J by 0 bases, with 6 bases left in between. Per the germline V gene, CDR1 is SEHNR and CDR2 is FQNEAQ (reference sequence). The CDR3 covers 14 residues. The CDR3 DNA reads TGTGCCAGCAGCTTAGCGAGCTACTCCTACGAGCAGTACTTC. Translating gives CASSLASYSYEQYF.

Comments on this clone: The same CDR3 is also encoded by other DNA sequences in this sample. The V call is TRBV5-1, the J call TRBJ2-7; TRBD2 might be the D (6 bases). Trimming cost V 0 bases and J 9 bases, with 25 bases left between them. The CDR3 runs to 17 residues. Germline lookup yields CDR1 SGHRS and CDR2 YFSETQ. The CDR3 reads CASSLEYRESIRLGQYF. The DNA for the CDR3 is TGCGCCAGCAGCTTGGAATATCGGGAGAGTATCCGCTTAGGGCAGTACTTC.

The J gene is TRBJ1-5, the V gene TRBV18; D is possibly TRBD1 (5 bases). The CDR3 is 15 residues long. Trimming left V 4 bases short and J 1 base short, with 11 bases between. Per germline, CDR1 KGHSH and CDR2 LQKENI. The CDR3 here is CASSLDSFSNQPQHF. CDR3 DNA: TGTGCCAGCTCACTAGACAGCTTCAGCAATCAGCCCCAGCATTTT.

The rearrangement links TRBV27 to TRBJ2-1; D not certain. V was trimmed by 1 base and J by 7 bases, leaving 14 bases between them. The CDR3 loop spans 15 amino acids. Germline V gene lookup returns CDR1 MNHEY and CDR2 SMNVEV (reference sequence). The CDR3 is CASSLFLAAWNEQFF. The CDR3 nucleotides are TGTGCCAGCAGTTTATTTTTGGCGGCCTGGAATGAGCAGTTCTTC.

A note on this clone: At one end the junction does not follow the germline gene, possibly because of a read error. Within the sample, other DNA sequences also encode this same CDR3. The chain is built from TRBV7-9 and TRBJ1-4; 7 bases agree with TRBD1. Germline CDR1 is SEHNR and CDR2 is FQNEAQ (reference sequence). The CDR3 totals 14 residues. The CDR3: CSSSPRQGNEKLFF. The CDR3 nucleotides are TGTTCCAGCAGCCCAAGACAGGGTAATGAAAAACTGTTTTTT.

This clone was observed a single time. This sequence joins TRBV6-5 and TRBJ1-4, with D possibly matching TRBD1 (6 bases). The ends were cut back, 3 bases at V and 7 bases at J, with 12 bases in the middle. This CDR3 has 14 amino acids. Looked up from germline, CDR1 is MNHEY and CDR2 is SVGAGI. The CDR3 DNA sequence: TGTGCCAGCAGTTATGGGGGCAGAGTTGAAAAACTGTTTTTT. Translating it yields CASSYGGRVEKLFF.

In nucleotides, the CDR3 is TGTGCCAGCATGGTTAGCAGGGGGCGGCAAGAGACCCAGTACTTC. Its translation is CASMVSRGRQETQYF. V and J are TRBV28 and TRBJ2-5; 8 bases align to TRBD1. J was trimmed by 2 bases and V by 7 bases; bases with no gene match: 9. CDR3 size: 15 residues. Germline loops: CDR1 MDHEN, CDR2 SYDVKM.

The V and J genes are TRBV6-1 and TRBJ2-7, with 7 bases lining up with TRBD1. Trimming took 5 bases from V and 5 from J; bases not matched to a gene: 3. The CDR3 is made up of 12 amino acids. Germline CDR1 MNHNS, CDR2 SASEGT. CDR3 sequence (DNA): TGTGCCAGCAGTAAGGACAGGAACGAGCAGTACTTC. As protein: CASSKDRNEQYF.

The gene calls are TRBV11-2 and TRBJ1-2; D is ambiguous. V lost 2 bases and J 5 bases, leaving 9 bases between the germline ends. The length of the CDR3 is 13 residues. From germline, CDR1 is SGHAT and CDR2 FQNNGV. The CDR3 sequence: CASSLTSEYGYTF. The CDR3 region has the DNA TGTGCCAGCAGCTTAACGTCAGAATATGGCTACACCTTC. Complete variable domain (other parts from reference TRBV11-2 and TRBJ1-2): EAGVAQSPRYKIIEKRQSVAFWCNPISGHATLYWYQQILGQGPKLLIQFQNNGVVDDSQLPKDRFSAERLKGVDSTLKIQPAKLEDSAVYLCASSLTSEYGYTFGSGTRLTVV.

The chain couples TRBV15 to TRBJ2-7; D unresolved. Germline V CDR1 and CDR2: LNHNV, YYDKDF (reference sequence). The CDR3 totals 14 residues. V lost 1 base to trimming and J lost 2 bases, with 9 bases between them. This CDR3 is CATSRVPTTYEQYF. The CDR3 coding sequence is TGTGCCACCAGCAGAGTTCCTACGACCTACGAGCAGTACTTC. Full variable domain (remainder filled in from reference TRBV15 and TRBJ2-7): DAMVIQNPRYQVTQFGKPVTLSCSQTLNHNVMYWYQQKSSQAPKLLFHYYDKDFNNEADTPDNFQSRRPNTSFCFLDIRSPGLGDTAMYLCATSRVPTTYEQYFGPGTRLTVT.

This chain connects TRBV11-3 to TRBJ2-3; 8 nucleotides agree with TRBD1. J was trimmed by 1 base and V by 0 bases; bases with no gene match: 3. CDR3 length: 16 residues. In germline, CDR1 is SGHNT, CDR2 YENEEA. CDR3 amino acids: CASSLDRGQGTDTQYF. CDR3 bases: TGTGCCAGCAGCTTAGATAGGGGACAGGGCACAGATACGCAGTATTTT.

The rearrangement joins TRBV5-1 to TRBJ1-6; TRBD1 matches at 8 bases. The V gene's germline CDR1 is SGHRS and CDR2 YFSETQ. Losses at the gene ends were 4 bases for V and 0 bases for J; bases not matched to a gene: 15. There are 20 residues in the CDR3. CDR3 region: CASSLQTWTGQGSYNSPLHF. DNA for the CDR3: TGCGCCAGCAGCCTACAAACCTGGACAGGGCAGGGCTCCTATAATTCACCCCTCCACTTT.

In regard to this clone: The junction differs from germline at one of its ends, possibly a read error. The genes are TRBV7-7 and TRBJ2-5; D remains ambiguous. Germline V gene sequence: CDR1 SSHAT, CDR2 FNYEAQ (reference sequence). The CDR3 is 13 amino acids. The CDR3 DNA sequence: TGTGCTAGCAGCTTCGCAACGGGAGAGACCCAGTACTTC. It yields the protein CASSFATGETQYF.

The chain recombines TRBV27 with TRBJ2-1, with 11 bases lining up with TRBD1. CDR1 MNHEY and CDR2 SMNVEV come from the germline V gene (reference sequence). The CDR3 length is 16 residues. The V gene end was trimmed by 2 bases and the J gene end by 7 bases; junction bases not matched to a gene: 7. In nucleotides, the CDR3 is TGTGCCAGCAGTTTAAGGACAGGGGGCGCGTGGAATGAGCAGTTCTTC. The encoded protein is CASSLRTGGAWNEQFF.

The chain couples TRBV7-6 to TRBJ1-1; TRBD1 matches at 9 bases. The CDR3 covers 15 residues. The J segment lost 6 bases and the V segment lost 3 bases, leaving 8 bases of the junction unmatched. CDR1 SGHVS and CDR2 FNYEAQ come from the germline V gene. The CDR3 spells CASSFTGGALAEAFF. The CDR3 DNA follows: TGTGCCAGCAGCTTCACAGGGGGCGCGTTGGCTGAAGCTTTCTTT.

V and J are TRBV6-1 and TRBJ2-3; maybe TRBD1 (7 bases). The CDR3 consists of 13 residues. V was cut by 8 bases and J by 3 bases, with 12 bases left in between. CDR1 is MNHNS and CDR2 is SASEGT in the germline V gene. Written as DNA, the CDR3 is TGTGCCAGCGAACAGGGGAGGACAGATACGCAGTATTTT. Residues: CASEQGRTDTQYF.